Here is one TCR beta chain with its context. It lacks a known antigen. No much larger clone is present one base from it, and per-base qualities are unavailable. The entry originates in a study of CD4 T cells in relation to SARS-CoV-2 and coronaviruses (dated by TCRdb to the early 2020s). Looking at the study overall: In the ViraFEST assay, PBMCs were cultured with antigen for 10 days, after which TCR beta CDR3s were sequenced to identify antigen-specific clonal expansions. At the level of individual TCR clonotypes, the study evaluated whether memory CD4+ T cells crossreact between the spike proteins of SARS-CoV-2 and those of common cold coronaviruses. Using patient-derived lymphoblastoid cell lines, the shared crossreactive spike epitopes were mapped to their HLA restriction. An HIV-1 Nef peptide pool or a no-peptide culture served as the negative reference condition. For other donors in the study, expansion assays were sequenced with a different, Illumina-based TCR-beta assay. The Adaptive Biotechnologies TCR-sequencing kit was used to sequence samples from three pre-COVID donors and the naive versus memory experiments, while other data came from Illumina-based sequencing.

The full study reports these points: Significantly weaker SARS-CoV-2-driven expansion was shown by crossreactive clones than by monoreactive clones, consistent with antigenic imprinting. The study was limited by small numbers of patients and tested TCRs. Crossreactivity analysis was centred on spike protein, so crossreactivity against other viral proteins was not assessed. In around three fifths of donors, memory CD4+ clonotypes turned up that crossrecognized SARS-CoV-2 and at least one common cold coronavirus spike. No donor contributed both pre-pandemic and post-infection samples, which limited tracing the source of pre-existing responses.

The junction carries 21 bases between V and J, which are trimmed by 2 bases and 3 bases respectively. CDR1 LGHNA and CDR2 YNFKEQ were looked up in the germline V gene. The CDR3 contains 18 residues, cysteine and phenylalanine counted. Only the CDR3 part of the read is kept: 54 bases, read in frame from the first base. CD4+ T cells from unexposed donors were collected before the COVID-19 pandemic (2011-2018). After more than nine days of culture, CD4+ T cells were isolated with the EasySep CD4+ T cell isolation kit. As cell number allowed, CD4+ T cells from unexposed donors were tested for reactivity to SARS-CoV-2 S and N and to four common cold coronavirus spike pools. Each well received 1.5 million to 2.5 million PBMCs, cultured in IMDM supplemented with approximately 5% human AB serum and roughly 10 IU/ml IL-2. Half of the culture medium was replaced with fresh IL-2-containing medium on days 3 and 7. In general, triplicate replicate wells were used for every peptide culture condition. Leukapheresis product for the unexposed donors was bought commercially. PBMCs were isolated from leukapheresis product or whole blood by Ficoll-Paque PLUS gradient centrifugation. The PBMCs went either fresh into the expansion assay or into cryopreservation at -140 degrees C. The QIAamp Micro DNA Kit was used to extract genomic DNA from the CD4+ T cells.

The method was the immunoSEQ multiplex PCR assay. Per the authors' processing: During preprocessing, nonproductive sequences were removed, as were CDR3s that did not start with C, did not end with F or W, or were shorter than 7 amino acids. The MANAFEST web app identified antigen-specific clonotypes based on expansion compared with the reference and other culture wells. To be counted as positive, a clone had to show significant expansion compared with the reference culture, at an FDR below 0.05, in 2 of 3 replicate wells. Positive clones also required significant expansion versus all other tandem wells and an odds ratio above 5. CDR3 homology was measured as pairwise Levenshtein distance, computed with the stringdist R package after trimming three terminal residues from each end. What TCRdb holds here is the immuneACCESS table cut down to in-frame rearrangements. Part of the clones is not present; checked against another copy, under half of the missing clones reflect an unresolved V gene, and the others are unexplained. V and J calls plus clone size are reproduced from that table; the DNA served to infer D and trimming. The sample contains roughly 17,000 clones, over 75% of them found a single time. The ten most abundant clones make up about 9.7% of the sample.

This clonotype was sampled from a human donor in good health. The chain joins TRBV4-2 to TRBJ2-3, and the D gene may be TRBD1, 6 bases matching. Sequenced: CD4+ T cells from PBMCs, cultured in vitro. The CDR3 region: CASSQTTLGDTPTDTQYF. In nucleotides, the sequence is TGTGCCAGCAGCCAAACAACCCTGGGGGACACCCCGACAGATACGCAGTATTTT.